The rows below give T cell receptor beta chains drawn from one sample of a study of cytomegalovirus exposure and HLA in healthy donors. Method: immunoSEQ multiplex PCR; TCRdb's copy keeps in-frame clones and lacks some. This sample has under 200,000 clones, with around 80% found just once. The specimen sequenced was PBMCs. Source of these receptors: a male donor in good health and CMV-seronegative. CDR3s include the opening cysteine and the closing phenylalanine or tryptophan. Each record gives: CDR3 DNA, CDR3 protein, D gene, J gene, clone size, V gene, CDR3 length. The D gene is left open where the match is weak. Clone size is stated in some rows and not others, as once, few, many or a class when expanded.

DNA: TGTGCCAGCAGTATTAACACCGGGGAGCTGTTTTTT
CDR3: CASSINTGELFF
D: .
J: TRBJ2-2
size: .
V: TRBV7-3
length: 12

DNA: TGTGCCAGTAGTATGACAGGGGGCTCGCGGCCCCAGCATTTT
CDR3: CASSMTGGSRPQHF
D: TRBD1
J: TRBJ1-5
size: .
V: TRBV19
length: 14

DNA: TGTGCCAGCAGTTTACGCGCCGGGGAGCTGTTTTTT
CDR3: CASSLRAGELFF
D: .
J: TRBJ2-2
size: .
V: TRBV27
length: 12

DNA: TGTGCCAGCAGTGATAGCGGGGCCAGCTACGAGCAGTACTTC
CDR3: CASSDSGASYEQYF
D: TRBD2
J: TRBJ2-7
size: .
V: TRBV2
length: 14

DNA: TGCGCCAGCAGCCAAGGGGCAGACTATAGCAATCAGCCCCAGCATTTT
CDR3: CASSQGADYSNQPQHF
D: .
J: TRBJ1-5
size: .
V: TRBV4-1
length: 16

DNA: TGTGCCAGCAGCCTTTATGGCGGGGAGCAGTACTTC
CDR3: CASSLYGGEQYF
D: .
J: TRBJ2-7
size: .
V: TRBV7-8
length: 12

DNA: TGTGCCAGCAGTTTCCAGGGTGTAGATCAGCCCCAGCATTTT
CDR3: CASSFQGVDQPQHF
D: .
J: TRBJ1-5
size: .
V: TRBV6-6
length: 14

DNA: TGTGCCAGTATTCGGGGGGGCAGAAACATTCAGTACTTC
CDR3: CASIRGGRNIQYF
D: TRBD2
J: TRBJ2-4
size: .
V: TRBV2
length: 13

DNA: TGTGCCAGCAGTTACACATCAGCGGAGAGCTCCTACAATGAGCAGTTCTTC
CDR3: CASSYTSAESSYNEQFF
D: .
J: TRBJ2-1
size: few
V: TRBV6-7
length: 17

DNA: TGCAGCGTCCTGACAGGGCCCTCCTCTGGAAACACCATATATTTT
CDR3: CSVLTGPSSGNTIYF
D: TRBD1
J: TRBJ1-3
size: .
V: TRBV29-1
length: 15

DNA: TGTGCCAGCAGTCCACGGGATGGGAAGGCGAACACCGGGGAGCTGTTTTTT
CDR3: CASSPRDGKANTGELFF
D: .
J: TRBJ2-2
size: .
V: TRBV5-5
length: 17

DNA: TGCGCCAGCAGCTTGGCCGGGACTAGCGGGAGTCGTTACGAGCAGTACTTC
CDR3: CASSLAGTSGSRYEQYF
D: TRBD2
J: TRBJ2-7
size: once
V: TRBV5-1
length: 17

DNA: TGTGCCAGCAGCTTCCAACAGGGTTATGAGCAGTTCTTC
CDR3: CASSFQQGYEQFF
D: .
J: TRBJ2-1
size: few
V: TRBV7-3
length: 13

DNA: TGCGCCAGCAGCCAAGCGGGGGCGGGGGGGCTGAAGACCCAGTACTTC
CDR3: CASSQAGAGGLKTQYF
D: TRBD2
J: TRBJ2-5
size: .
V: TRBV4-1
length: 16

DNA: TGTGCCAGCAGTGATATCAGCACCGGGGAGCTGTTTTTT
CDR3: CASSDISTGELFF
D: .
J: TRBJ2-2
size: .
V: TRBV6-1
length: 13

DNA: TGTGCCAGCAGAACCGGGACAGCCTATGGCTACACCTTC
CDR3: CASRTGTAYGYTF
D: TRBD1
J: TRBJ1-2
size: .
V: TRBV28
length: 13

DNA: TGTGCCAGCAGTTCACCCGGGACAGGGGTCTACGAGCAGTACTTC
CDR3: CASSSPGTGVYEQYF
D: TRBD1
J: TRBJ2-7
size: .
V: TRBV6-1
length: 15

DNA: TGCGCCAGCAGCCCCGGGGCGGGGCCCTATGGCTACACCTTC
CDR3: CASSPGAGPYGYTF
D: .
J: TRBJ1-2
size: .
V: TRBV5-1
length: 14

DNA: TGTGCCAGCAGTGCCAGGATAGCGGGAGGGAATGAGCAGTTCTTC
CDR3: CASSARIAGGNEQFF
D: TRBD2
J: TRBJ2-1
size: few
V: TRBV6-4
length: 15

DNA: TGTGCCAGCAGCGCCCAAGGGACACCGCAAGAGTACTTC
CDR3: CASSAQGTPQEYF
D: .
J: TRBJ2-5
size: .
V: TRBV7-6
length: 13

DNA: TGTGCCAGCAGCTTAGGCGGCGGGAGGTACCGGGGTGAGCAGTTCTTC
CDR3: CASSLGGGRYRGEQFF
D: TRBD2
J: TRBJ2-1
size: .
V: TRBV7-6
length: 16

DNA: TGTGCCAGCAGTGGAAGGGGGCCTAACTATGGCTACACCTTC
CDR3: CASSGRGPNYGYTF
D: TRBD1
J: TRBJ1-2
size: once
V: TRBV6-5
length: 14

DNA: TGTGCCTGGAGTCAAGCGGGAGATGGGCAGTTCTTC
CDR3: CAWSQAGDGQFF
D: TRBD2
J: TRBJ2-1
size: .
V: TRBV30
length: 12

DNA: TGTGCCAGCAGCTCCCTCAATACGGGCTATGGCTACACCTTC
CDR3: CASSSLNTGYGYTF
D: .
J: TRBJ1-2
size: .
V: TRBV7-9
length: 14

DNA: TGTGCCAGCAGTCCCGGGACTTCGCTTGAGCAGTACTTC
CDR3: CASSPGTSLEQYF
D: .
J: TRBJ2-7
size: .
V: TRBV6-5
length: 13

DNA: TGTGCCAGCAGTTTACGGCAGGGTCTCTACGAGCAGTACTTC
CDR3: CASSLRQGLYEQYF
D: .
J: TRBJ2-7
size: .
V: TRBV27
length: 14

DNA: TGTGCCAGCTCACCGGAGCTGTGGGATACGCAGTATTTT
CDR3: CASSPELWDTQYF
D: .
J: TRBJ2-3
size: .
V: TRBV18
length: 13

DNA: TGTGCCAGCAGCCAAGATATGGGCCATAGGCTTAACTATGGCTACACCTTC
CDR3: CASSQDMGHRLNYGYTF
D: .
J: TRBJ1-2
size: .
V: TRBV4-2
length: 17

DNA: TGTGCCAGCAGCTCCTCTGAAGAGGAGACCCAGTACTTC
CDR3: CASSSSEEETQYF
D: .
J: TRBJ2-5
size: .
V: TRBV7-9
length: 13

DNA: TGTGCCAGCAGTTTGAGGGGGCCAGGGCCCCAGCATTTT
CDR3: CASSLRGPGPQHF
D: TRBD1
J: TRBJ1-5
size: .
V: TRBV27
length: 13

DNA: TGTGCCAGCAGCGGGCTAGCGGGGTACAATGAGCAGTTCTTC
CDR3: CASSGLAGYNEQFF
D: TRBD2
J: TRBJ2-1
size: .
V: TRBV5-8
length: 14

DNA: TGTGCCACCAAGGGACAGGGCAATCAGCCCCAGCATTTT
CDR3: CATKGQGNQPQHF
D: TRBD1
J: TRBJ1-5
size: .
V: TRBV10-3
length: 13

DNA: TGTGCCAGCAGCTTAATCGGGGGACCCAATGAGCAGTTCTTC
CDR3: CASSLIGGPNEQFF
D: .
J: TRBJ2-1
size: few
V: TRBV7-3
length: 14